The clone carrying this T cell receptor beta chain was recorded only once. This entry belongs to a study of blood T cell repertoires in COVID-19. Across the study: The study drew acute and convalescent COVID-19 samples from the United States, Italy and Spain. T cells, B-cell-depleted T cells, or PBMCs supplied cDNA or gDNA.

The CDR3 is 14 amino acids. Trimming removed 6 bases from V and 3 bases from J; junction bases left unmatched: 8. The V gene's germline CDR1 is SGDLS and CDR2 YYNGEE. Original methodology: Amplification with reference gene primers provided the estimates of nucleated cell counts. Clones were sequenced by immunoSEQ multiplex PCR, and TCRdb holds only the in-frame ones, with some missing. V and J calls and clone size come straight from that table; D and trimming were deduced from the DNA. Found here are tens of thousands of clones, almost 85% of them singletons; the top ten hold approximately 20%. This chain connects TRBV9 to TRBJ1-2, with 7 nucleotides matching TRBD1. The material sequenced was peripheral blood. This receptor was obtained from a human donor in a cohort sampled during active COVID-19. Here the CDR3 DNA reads TGTGCCAGCAACCAGGGGGGAAGGGACTATGGCTACACCTTC. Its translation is CASNQGGRDYGYTF.